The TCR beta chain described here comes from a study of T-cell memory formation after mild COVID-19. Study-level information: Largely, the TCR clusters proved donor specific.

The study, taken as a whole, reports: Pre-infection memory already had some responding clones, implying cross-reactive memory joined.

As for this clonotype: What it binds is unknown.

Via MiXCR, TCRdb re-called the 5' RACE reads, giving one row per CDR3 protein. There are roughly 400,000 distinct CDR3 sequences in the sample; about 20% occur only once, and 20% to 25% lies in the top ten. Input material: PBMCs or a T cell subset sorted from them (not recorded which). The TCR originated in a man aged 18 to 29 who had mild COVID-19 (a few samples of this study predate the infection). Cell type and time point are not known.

The CDR3: CASSFGRVYTEAFF. The CDR3 nucleotides are TGTGCCAGCAGTTTCGGCAGGGTGTACACTGAAGCTTTCTTT. The chain has TRBV6-2 or TRBV6-3 and TRBJ1-1, with a weak D call TRBD1 (5 bases). This CDR3 has 14 residues. Trimming removed 4 bases at V and 3 bases at J, with 12 bases between. The germline V gene encodes CDR1 MNHEY and CDR2 SVGEGT.